The 6 T cell receptor beta chains in this list originate from one sample, sequenced in a study of OX40 agonist ivuxolimab in advanced cancers. Profiled with immunoSEQ multiplex PCR; TCRdb holds only in-frame clones, not every one. The table lists about 46,000 clones, roughly four fifths of them singletons, with approximately 2% in the top ten. The sequencing used CD4+ or CD8+ T cells sorted from blood, collected in a trial of the OX40 agonist ivuxolimab. These TCRs come from an adult with an advanced solid tumor such as melanoma, head and neck, liver or kidney cancer.

The chain has TRBV27 and TRBJ1-5; D is uncertain. CDR1 and CDR2 from the germline V gene are MNHEY and SMNVEV (reference sequence). V lost 6 bases and J lost 6, with 12 bases in between. The CDR3 runs 13 residues. CDR3 sequence: CASSLAGFQPQHF. The CDR3 DNA sequence: TGTGCCAGCAGCCTTGCGGGGTTTCAGCCCCAGCATTTT.

This chain joins TRBV5-1 and TRBJ2-1; D is unresolved. The CDR3 runs 15 residues. Trimming removed 0 bases from V and 2 bases from J, with 9 bases in between. The germline V gene has CDR1 SGHRS and CDR2 YFSETQ. This CDR3 is CASSLGHNTYNEQFF. The CDR3 DNA is TGCGCCAGCAGCTTGGGGCACAACACCTACAATGAGCAGTTCTTC. Full variable domain (missing parts from reference TRBV5-1 and TRBJ2-1): KAGVTQTPRYLIKTRGQQVTLSCSPISGHRSVSWYQQTPGQGLQFLFEYFSETQRNKGNFPGRFSGRQFSNSRSEMNVSTLELGDSALYLCASSLGHNTYNEQFFGPGTRLTVL.

This chain joins TRBV2 and TRBJ2-3, with a tentative D call TRBD2 (6 bases). Germline V CDR1 and CDR2: SNHLY, FYNNEI. CDR3 length equals 14 residues. The germline V and J ends were trimmed by 4 bases and 1 base, with 9 bases remaining between them. The CDR3 bases are TGTGCCAGCAGTGTAACGGGGGGCACAGATACGCAGTATTTT. It is translated as CASSVTGGTDTQYF.

The chain combines TRBV29-1 with TRBJ2-5; D might be TRBD1 (6 bases). This CDR3 region has 13 residues. V was trimmed by 2 bases and J by 1 base, leaving 8 bases between them. Germline V CDR1 and CDR2: SQVTM, ANQGSEA. CDR3 nucleotide sequence: TGCAGCGTTGAATACAGGGTCCAAGAGACCCAGTACTTC. It codes for CSVEYRVQETQYF.

This chain links TRBV5-1 with TRBJ1-1, with 7 bases identical to TRBD1. After removal of 1 base from V and 4 bases from J, the junction contained 4 bases not matched to a gene. The germline V gene encodes CDR1 SGHRS and CDR2 YFSETQ. The length of the CDR3 is 14 residues. The CDR3: CASSLNDRATEAFF. CDR3 sequence (DNA): TGCGCCAGCAGCTTGAATGACAGGGCCACTGAAGCTTTCTTT. The full variable domain, rest sourced from reference TRBV5-1 and TRBJ1-1, is KAGVTQTPRYLIKTRGQQVTLSCSPISGHRSVSWYQQTPGQGLQFLFEYFSETQRNKGNFPGRFSGRQFSNSRSEMNVSTLELGDSALYLCASSLNDRATEAFFGQGTRLTVV.

A note on this clone: In the same sample, other DNA sequences code for this CDR3. This rearrangement joins TRBV7-9 to TRBJ1-1; D ambiguous. The ends were cut back, 3 bases at V and 5 bases at J, with 10 bases in the middle. CDR3 length: 13 amino acids. The germline CDR1 and CDR2 sequences are SEHNR and FQNEAQ (reference sequence). The DNA of the CDR3 is TGTGCCAGCAGCTTGGTTGGAAATACTGAAGCTTTCTTT. This sequence encodes CASSLVGNTEAFF. The whole variable domain, remainder taken from reference TRBV7-9 and TRBJ1-1, is DTGVSQNPRHKITKRGQNVTFRCDPISEHNRLYWYRQTLGQGPEFLTYFQNEAQLEKSRLLSDRFSAERPKGSFSTLEIQRTEQGDSAMYLCASSLVGNTEAFFGQGTRLTVV.